There are a few counts of the clone carrying this T cell receptor beta chain. Its antigen is currently unknown. The data were obtained in a study of tumour-infiltrating T cells in Burkitt lymphoma. Study in general: All epidemiological Burkitt lymphoma subtypes were represented in the cohort. Survival, overall and progression-free, tracked with productive clonality.

The length of the CDR3 is 14 residues. Trimming removed 2 bases at V and 2 bases at J, with 9 bases between. The germline V gene has CDR1 SGHTA and CDR2 FQGNSA. Findings and caveats of the study: Several public clonotypes were shared across many Burkitt lymphoma patients.

This table comes from immunoSEQ multiplex PCR, and its TCRdb copy is limited to in-frame clones, with some not included. The sample yields fewer than 350 clones, roughly 14% seen once. This clonotype originated in a human donor with Burkitt lymphoma. Sequencing used tumor tissue. J is TRBJ1-1 and V is TRBV7-2; perhaps TRBD1 as D (6 bases). The CDR3 bases are TGTGCCAGCAGCTTAAACAGGGACAACACTGAAGCTTTCTTT. Translation: CASSLNRDNTEAFF.